The 10 T cell receptor beta chains presented below share a single source sample, sequenced in a study of blood T cell repertoires in COVID-19. The repertoire was sequenced with immunoSEQ multiplex PCR; TCRdb's copy has only in-frame clones and lacks some. The top ten hold approximately 2.6% of the sample, which has a few hundred thousand clones, about 91% seen once. What was sequenced was peripheral blood. The origin of the receptors is a person aged 18 to 30 with COVID-19, enrolled during active disease.

The rearrangement uses TRBV5-1 and TRBJ1-1; the match to TRBD1 covers 10 bases. Losses at the gene ends were 8 bases for V and 5 bases for J; bases not matched to a gene: 6. CDR3 size: 13 residues. Germline values: CDR1 SGHRS, CDR2 YFSETQ. The CDR3 DNA is TGCGCCAGTAGACAGGGGGCTGGGACTGAAGCTTTCTTT. The encoded protein is CASRQGAGTEAFF.

The chain uses TRBV2 and TRBJ2-7, with 7 bases matching TRBD1. V was clipped by 6 bases and J by 1 base; unmatched bases: 6. The CDR3 has 14 amino acids. Looked up from germline, CDR1 is SNHLY and CDR2 is FYNNEI. This chain's CDR3 is CASRTSTGSYEQYF. DNA of the CDR3: TGTGCCAGCAGAACTTCGACAGGGTCCTACGAGCAGTACTTC. The whole variable domain, filled in from reference TRBV2 and TRBJ2-7, reads EPEVTQTPSHQVTQMGQEVILRCVPISNHLYFYWYRQILGQKVEFLVSFYNNEISEKSEIFDDQFSVERPDGSNFTLKIRSTKLEDSAMYFCASRTSTGSYEQYFGPGTRLTVT.

The V gene is TRBV11-2, the J gene TRBJ1-1; D possibly corresponds to TRBD1 (5 bases). CDR1 and CDR2 (germline): SGHAT, FQNNGV. Between the trimmed V and J ends, which lost 5 bases and 3 bases, there was a span of 10 bases. The CDR3 loop spans 13 amino acids. CDR3 nucleotide sequence: TGTGCCAGCAGCGGGGCACTTTACACTGAAGCTTTCTTT. Protein product: CASSGALYTEAFF.

The J gene is TRBJ2-1, the V gene TRBV3-1 (or the pseudogene TRBV3-2); D unresolved. Trimming pared 4 bases from V and 7 bases from J, leaving 14 bases between. The CDR3 sequence is 14 residues long. Looked up from germline, CDR1 is LGHDT and CDR2 is YNNKEL (reference sequence). The CDR3 sequence is CASSRSHGDNEQFF. The CDR3 nucleotides read TGTGCCAGCAGCCGTAGTCACGGAGATAATGAGCAGTTCTTC.

This clone occurred a few times. The rearrangement links TRBV2 to TRBJ1-5; 7 positions match TRBD1. V was clipped by 4 bases and J by 5 bases; unmatched bases: 8. From germline, CDR1 is SNHLY and CDR2 FYNNEI. The CDR3 runs 15 residues. The DNA for the CDR3 is TGTGCCAGCAGTGCTGTGTCCAGGGGGGATCAGCCCCAGCATTTT. Protein sequence: CASSAVSRGDQPQHF.

This chain uses TRBV6-5 with TRBJ1-1, with D unresolved. Between the trimmed V and J ends, which lost 6 bases and 2 bases, there was a span of 4 bases. CDR1 is MNHEY, CDR2 SVGAGI, per germline. This CDR3 has 11 residues. The DNA of the CDR3 is TGTGCCAGCAGACAAAACACTGAAGCTTTCTTT. Its translation is CASRQNTEAFF.

The chain carries TRBV3-1 (or the pseudogene TRBV3-2) and TRBJ2-2; no firm D call. Germline-derived CDR1 and CDR2 are LGHDT and YNNKEL (reference sequence). This CDR3 contains 13 residues. Trimming removed 1 base at V and 8 bases at J, with 8 bases between. CDR3 nucleotides: TGTGCCAGCAGCCAAGCGGGTACGGGGGAGCTGTTTTTT. This sequence encodes CASSQAGTGELFF.

This chain connects TRBV7-2 to TRBJ2-1, with a weak D call TRBD2 (6 bases). The V gene's germline CDR1 is SGHTA and CDR2 FQGNSA. The CDR3 has 17 amino acids. V dropped 5 bases and J dropped 0 bases, with 17 bases sitting between them. CDR3 bases: TGTGCCAGCAGCCGCGGGACTTCCCGATACTCCTACAATGAGCAGTTCTTC. Translating it yields CASSRGTSRYSYNEQFF.

V gene TRBV7-9 combines with J gene TRBJ1-3; D is perhaps TRBD1 (6 bases). The CDR3 runs 14 residues. Germline loops: CDR1 SEHNR, CDR2 FQNEAQ (reference sequence). V was shortened by 6 bases and J by 8 bases, with 17 bases between the two germline ends. The CDR3 here is CASSQNGQTDTIYF. CDR3 nucleotides: TGTGCCAGCAGTCAAAATGGACAGACGGACACCATATATTTT.

The genes are TRBV6-5 and TRBJ2-3, with D possibly being TRBD2 (5 bases). Looked up from germline, CDR1 is MNHEY and CDR2 is SVGAGI. The CDR3 is 15 residues long. V was cut by 5 bases and J by 0 bases, with 12 bases left in between. Here the CDR3 DNA reads TGTGCCAGCAGTCTGAGCGGAACTAGCACAGATACGCAGTATTTT. Translating gives CASSLSGTSTDTQYF.